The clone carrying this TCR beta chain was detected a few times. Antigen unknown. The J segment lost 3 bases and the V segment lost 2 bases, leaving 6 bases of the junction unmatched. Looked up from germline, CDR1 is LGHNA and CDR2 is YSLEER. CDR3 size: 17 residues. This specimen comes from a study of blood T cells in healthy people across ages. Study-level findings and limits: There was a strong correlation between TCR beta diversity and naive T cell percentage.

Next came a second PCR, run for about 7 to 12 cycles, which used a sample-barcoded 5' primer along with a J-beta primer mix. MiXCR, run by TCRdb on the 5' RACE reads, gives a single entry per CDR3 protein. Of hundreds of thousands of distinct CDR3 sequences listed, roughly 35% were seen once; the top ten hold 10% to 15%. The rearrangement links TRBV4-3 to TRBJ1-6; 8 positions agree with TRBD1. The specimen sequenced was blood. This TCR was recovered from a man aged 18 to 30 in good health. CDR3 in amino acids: CASSQSGQDDYNSPLHF. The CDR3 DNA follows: TGCGCCAGCAGCCAATCGGGACAGGACGACTATAATTCACCCCTCCACTTT.